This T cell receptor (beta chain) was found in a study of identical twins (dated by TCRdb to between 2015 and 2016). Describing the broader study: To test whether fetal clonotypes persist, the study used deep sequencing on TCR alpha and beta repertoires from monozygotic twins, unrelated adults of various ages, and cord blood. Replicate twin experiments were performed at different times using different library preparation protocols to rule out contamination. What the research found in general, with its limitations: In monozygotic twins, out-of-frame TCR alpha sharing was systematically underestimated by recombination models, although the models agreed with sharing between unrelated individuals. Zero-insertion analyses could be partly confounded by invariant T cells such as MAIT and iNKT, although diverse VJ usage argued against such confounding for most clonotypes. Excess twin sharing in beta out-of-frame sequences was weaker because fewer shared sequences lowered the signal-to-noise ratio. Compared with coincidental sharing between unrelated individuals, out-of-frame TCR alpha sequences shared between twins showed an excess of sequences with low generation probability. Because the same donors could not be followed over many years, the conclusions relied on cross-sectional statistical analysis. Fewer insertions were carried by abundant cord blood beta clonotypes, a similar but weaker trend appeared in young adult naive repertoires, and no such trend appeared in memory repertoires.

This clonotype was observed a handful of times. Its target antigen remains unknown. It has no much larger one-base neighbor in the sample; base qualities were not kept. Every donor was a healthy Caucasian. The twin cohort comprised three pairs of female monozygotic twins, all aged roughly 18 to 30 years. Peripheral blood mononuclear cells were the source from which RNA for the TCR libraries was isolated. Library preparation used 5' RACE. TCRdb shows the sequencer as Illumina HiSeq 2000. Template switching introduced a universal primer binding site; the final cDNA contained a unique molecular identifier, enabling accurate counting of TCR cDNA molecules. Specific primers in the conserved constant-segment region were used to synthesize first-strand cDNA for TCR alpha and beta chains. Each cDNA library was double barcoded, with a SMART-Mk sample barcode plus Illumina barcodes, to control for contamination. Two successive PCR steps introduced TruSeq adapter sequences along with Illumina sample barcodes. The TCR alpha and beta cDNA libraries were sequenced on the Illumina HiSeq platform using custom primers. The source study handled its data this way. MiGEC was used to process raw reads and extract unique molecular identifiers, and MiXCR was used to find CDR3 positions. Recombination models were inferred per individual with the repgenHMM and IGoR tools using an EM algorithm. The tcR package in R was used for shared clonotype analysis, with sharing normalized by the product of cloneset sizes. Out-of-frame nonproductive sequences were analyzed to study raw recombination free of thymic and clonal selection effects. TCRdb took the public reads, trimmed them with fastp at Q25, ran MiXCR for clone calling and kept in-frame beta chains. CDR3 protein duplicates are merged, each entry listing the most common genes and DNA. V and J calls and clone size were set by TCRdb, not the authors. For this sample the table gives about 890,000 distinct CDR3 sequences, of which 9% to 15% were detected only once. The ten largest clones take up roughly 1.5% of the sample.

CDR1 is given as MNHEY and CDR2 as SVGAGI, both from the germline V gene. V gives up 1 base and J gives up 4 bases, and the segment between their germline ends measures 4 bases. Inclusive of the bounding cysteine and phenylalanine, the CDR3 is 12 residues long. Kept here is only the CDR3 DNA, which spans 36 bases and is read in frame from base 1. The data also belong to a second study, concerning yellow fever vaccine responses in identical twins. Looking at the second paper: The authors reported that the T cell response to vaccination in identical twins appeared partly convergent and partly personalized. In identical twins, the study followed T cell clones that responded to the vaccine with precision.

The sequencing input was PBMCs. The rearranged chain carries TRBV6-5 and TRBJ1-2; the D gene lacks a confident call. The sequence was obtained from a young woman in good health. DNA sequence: TGTGCCAGCAGTTACTGGGGCTATGGCTACACCTTC. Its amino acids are CASSYWGYGYTF.